The 22 T cell receptor beta chains below all came from one sample that was sequenced in a study of T cell changes during pregnancy in multiple sclerosis (dated by TCRdb to about 2019). Library preparation was by the immunoSEQ multiplex PCR assay. TCRdb took this table from immuneACCESS and kept in-frame rearrangements with V and J called. Such tables lack part of the clones; where checked against another copy, unresolved V genes explain under half of the gap, and the rest is unexplained. The sample table contains just under 80,000 clones; only one count was recorded for 93% of them. The leading ten clones occupy less than 0.75% of the sample. This specimen consisted of peripheral blood, obtained in the second trimester of pregnancy. The receptors were gathered from a female donor in good health, enrolled as a control in a pregnancy study.

J is TRBJ1-1 and V is TRBV6-1, with TRBD1 identical over 8 bases. The CDR3 spans 13 residues. Germline CDR1 reads MNHNS; CDR2 reads SASEGT. The V segment lost 10 bases and the J segment 0 bases; nucleotides outside the gene matches: 4. The DNA for the CDR3 is TGTGCCACAACAGGGGGAATGAACACTGAAGCTTTCTTT. Residues: CATTGGMNTEAFF.

This rearrangement joins TRBV5-1 to TRBJ1-1, with TRBD1 as a possible D gene (5 bases). Germline V CDR1 and CDR2: SGHRS, YFSETQ. This CDR3 region has 14 residues. The V gene lost 4 bases and the J gene lost 1 base, with 11 bases spanning the gap. CDR3 residues: CASSRGTANTEAFF. CDR3 nucleotides: TGCGCCAGCAGCCGGGGGACGGCGAACACTGAAGCTTTCTTT.

V is TRBV7-2 and J is TRBJ2-1; D is possibly TRBD1 (6 bases). Germline lookup yields CDR1 SGHTA and CDR2 FQGNSA. This CDR3 region has 15 residues. The ends were cut back, 5 bases at V and 2 bases at J, with 13 bases in the middle. The CDR3 region has the DNA TGTGCCAGCAGCCAGGGGTCCAACGCCTACAATGAGCAGTTCTTC. It translates to CASSQGSNAYNEQFF. Supplemented by reference TRBV7-2 and TRBJ2-1, the full variable domain reads GAGVSQSPSNKVTEKGKDVELRCDPISGHTALYWYRQSLGQGLEFLIYFQGNSAPDKSGLPSDRFSAERTGGSVSTLTIQRTQQEDSAVYLCASSQGSNAYNEQFFGPGTRLTVL.

The chain uses TRBV27 and TRBJ1-1; perhaps TRBD1 as D (5 bases). The CDR3 has 12 residues. The germline gives CDR1 MNHEY, CDR2 SMNVEV (reference sequence). The V end lost 7 bases, the J end lost 1 base, and 7 bases lay between the germline ends. In DNA, the CDR3 is TGTGCCAGCAACGGGGGGAACACTGAAGCTTTCTTT. This sequence encodes CASNGGNTEAFF.

The chain combines TRBV11-2 with TRBJ1-1, with TRBD1 matching over 9 bases. The V segment lost 4 bases and the J segment 5 bases; nucleotides outside the gene matches: 5. The CDR3 has 14 residues. Looked up from germline, CDR1 is SGHAT and CDR2 is FQNNGV. The CDR3 nucleotides are TGTGCCAGCAGCTCGGGGACAGGGCTGACTGAAGCTTTCTTT. Translation: CASSSGTGLTEAFF.

The chain joins TRBV6-4 to TRBJ2-3; D is unresolved. The CDR3 length is 15 residues. Trimming cost V 0 bases and J 0 bases, with 7 bases left between them. Germline CDR1 reads MRHNA; CDR2 reads SNTAGT. The DNA of the CDR3 is TGTGCCAGCAGTGACTCCCTGGCTAGCACAGATACGCAGTATTTT. It codes for CASSDSLASTDTQYF.

The chain joins TRBV7-3 to TRBJ2-1; the match to TRBD2 covers 7 bases. V shed 5 bases, J shed 10 bases, and the junction held 20 bases outside the gene matches. The CDR3 consists of 17 residues. CDR1 is SGHTA, CDR2 FQGTGA, per germline. The CDR3: CASSLLGGGLLSGEQFF. The DNA of the CDR3 is TGTGCCAGCAGCCTTCTGGGGGGGGGACTCCTATCGGGCGAGCAGTTCTTC.

V and J are TRBV19 and TRBJ1-1; D ambiguous. CDR1 and CDR2 (germline): LNHDA, SQIVND (reference sequence). V lost 2 bases and J lost 1, with 14 bases in between. The CDR3 contains 16 residues. DNA for the CDR3: TGTGCCAGTAGTATACGTTCGTCGAGAGGGAACACTGAAGCTTTCTTT. Its translation: CASSIRSSRGNTEAFF.

The count of this clone is one. The rearrangement links TRBV25-1 to TRBJ1-4; tentatively, D is TRBD1 (5 bases). Germline values: CDR1 MGHDK, CDR2 SYGVNS. V lost 6 bases, J lost 8 bases, and 16 bases lay in between. The CDR3 covers 14 residues. CDR3 in amino acids: CASSPPGGGEKLFF. The CDR3 DNA reads TGTGCCAGCAGCCCCCCCGGGGGGGGAGAAAAACTGTTTTTT. The complete variable domain, with remaining parts taken from reference TRBV25-1 and TRBJ1-4, reads EADIYQTPRYLVIGTGKKITLECSQTMGHDKMYWYQQDPGMELHLIHYSYGVNSTEKGDLSSESTVSRIRTEHFPLTLESARPSHTSQYLCASSPPGGGEKLFFGSGTQLSVL.

The rearrangement joins TRBV5-8 to TRBJ1-2; D not certain. Trimming cost V 6 bases and J 8 bases, with 17 bases left between them. Germline loops: CDR1 SGHTS, CDR2 YDEGEE. CDR3 size: 13 residues. The CDR3 coding sequence is TGTGCCAGCACCCTCGCGAGGGCGGCGGGCTACACCTTC. Its protein product is CASTLARAAGYTF.

The CDR3 spells CASSYRSGGNYGYTF. CDR3 DNA: TGTGCCAGCAGTTACCGGTCGGGGGGTAACTATGGCTACACCTTC. The gene calls are TRBV6-6 and TRBJ1-2, with TRBD1 as a possible D gene (5 bases). Germline V gene lookup returns CDR1 MNHNY and CDR2 SVGAGI (reference sequence). The V and J ends lost 2 bases and 1 base respectively, with 11 bases between them. The CDR3 consists of 15 residues.

V is TRBV30 and J is TRBJ1-2, with 7 bases matching TRBD1. J lost 4 bases, V lost 0 bases, and 2 bases had no gene match. CDR3 length: 13 residues. Germline V gene sequence: CDR1 GTSNPN, CDR2 SVGIG (reference sequence). CDR3: CAWSVGQRYGYTF. CDR3 nucleotide sequence: TGTGCCTGGAGTGTGGGACAGCGCTATGGCTACACCTTC.

The chain couples TRBV7-9 to TRBJ1-2, with 7 positions matching TRBD1. The CDR3 is 14 amino acids. V was clipped by 1 base and J by 4 bases; unmatched bases: 3. Per the germline V gene, CDR1 is SEHNR and CDR2 is FQNEAQ (reference sequence). CDR3 bases: TGTGCCAGCAGCTTAGAGGGGGCAACCTATGGCTACACCTTC. Protein: CASSLEGATYGYTF.

In this sample, this clone turned up a few times. The CDR3 DNA is TGCAGCGTCACGTCGGACAGGGTAGACTATGGCTACACCTTC. This codes for CSVTSDRVDYGYTF. J is TRBJ1-2 and V is TRBV29-1; 8 bases are shared with TRBD1. Looked up from germline, CDR1 is SQVTM and CDR2 is ANQGSEA. The V segment lost 6 bases and the J segment 3 bases; nucleotides outside the gene matches: 9. The CDR3 extends over 14 amino acids. Full variable domain (outside the CDR3, taken from reference TRBV29-1 and TRBJ1-2): SAVISQKPSRDICQRGTSLTIQCQVDSQVTMMFWYRQQPGQSLTLIATANQGSEATYESGFVIDKFPISRPNLTFSTLTVSNMSPEDSSIYLCSVTSDRVDYGYTFGSGTRLTVV.

The chain recombines TRBV5-4 with TRBJ2-3; 11 bases fit TRBD1. V trimming: 4 bases; J trimming: 5 bases; junction bases outside the gene matches: 18. This CDR3 has 19 amino acids. Germline-derived CDR1 and CDR2 are SGHNT and YYREEE (reference sequence). Written as DNA, the CDR3 is TGTGCCAGCAGCCTTATTGGACAGGGGGCGCCGGGTATGATAGATACGCAGTATTTT. As protein: CASSLIGQGAPGMIDTQYF.

The V call is TRBV7-8, the J call TRBJ1-1, with D unresolved. Per germline, CDR1 SGHVS and CDR2 FQNEAQ. This CDR3 contains 13 residues. Trimming removed 5 bases at V and 0 bases at J, with 7 bases between. CDR3 in amino acids: CASSLFMNTEAFF. The CDR3 DNA sequence: TGTGCCAGCAGCCTCTTTATGAACACTGAAGCTTTCTTT.

The chain has TRBV5-1 and TRBJ2-2; 7 nucleotides line up with TRBD1. CDR3 size: 15 residues. V lost 4 bases, J lost 4 bases, and 7 bases stayed unmatched. Germline CDR1 is SGHRS and CDR2 is YFSETQ. CDR3 loop: CASSTRDSGTGELFF. The CDR3 DNA is TGCGCCAGCAGCACCCGGGACAGTGGCACCGGGGAGCTGTTTTTT. The whole variable domain, remainder taken from reference TRBV5-1 and TRBJ2-2, is KAGVTQTPRYLIKTRGQQVTLSCSPISGHRSVSWYQQTPGQGLQFLFEYFSETQRNKGNFPGRFSGRQFSNSRSEMNVSTLELGDSALYLCASSTRDSGTGELFFGEGSRLTVL.

The chain recombines TRBV30 with TRBJ1-3, with D uncertain. The CDR3 has 13 residues. Germline CDR1 reads GTSNPN; CDR2 reads SVGIG (reference sequence). The V and J ends lost 2 bases and 0 bases respectively, with 5 bases between them. The CDR3 is CAWSLASGNTIYF. CDR3 bases: TGTGCCTGGAGTTTAGCCTCTGGAAACACCATATATTTT.

The chain uses TRBV6-6 and TRBJ2-7, with 7 bases that match TRBD1. Losses at the gene ends were 6 bases for V and 4 bases for J; bases not matched to a gene: 3. The CDR3 length is 12 residues. In germline, CDR1 is MNHNY, CDR2 SVGAGI (reference sequence). CDR3 loop: CASRPQGYEQYF. Written as DNA, the CDR3 is TGTGCCAGCAGACCACAGGGGTACGAGCAGTACTTC.

The rearrangement links TRBV27 to TRBJ1-3; D may be TRBD1 (5 bases). Per germline, CDR1 MNHEY and CDR2 SMNVEV (reference sequence). V shed 2 bases and J shed 2 bases, with 10 bases lying between them. CDR3 length: 15 residues. In nucleotides, the CDR3 is TGTGCCAGCAGTTTAAGGTCAGGGCCTGGAAACACCATATATTTT. Translation gives CASSLRSGPGNTIYF.

The chain is built from TRBV19 and TRBJ2-1; 8 nucleotides align to TRBD2. Germline CDR1 LNHDA, CDR2 SQIVND (reference sequence). This CDR3 contains 14 residues. The V segment lost 10 bases and the J segment 0 bases; nucleotides outside the gene matches: 5. Written as DNA, the CDR3 is TGTGCCACACAAGCGGGGGTCTCCTACAATGAGCAGTTCTTC. Its protein product is CATQAGVSYNEQFF.

This rearrangement joins TRBV11-3 to TRBJ2-5; TRBD1 might be the D (6 bases). The CDR3 extends over 14 amino acids. Germline assignment: CDR1 SGHNT and CDR2 YENEEA. Between the trimmed V and J ends, which lost 5 bases and 2 bases, there was a span of 12 bases. The CDR3 here is CASSAQGGQETQYF. In nucleotides, the CDR3 is TGTGCCAGCAGCGCACAGGGTGGGCAAGAGACCCAGTACTTC.